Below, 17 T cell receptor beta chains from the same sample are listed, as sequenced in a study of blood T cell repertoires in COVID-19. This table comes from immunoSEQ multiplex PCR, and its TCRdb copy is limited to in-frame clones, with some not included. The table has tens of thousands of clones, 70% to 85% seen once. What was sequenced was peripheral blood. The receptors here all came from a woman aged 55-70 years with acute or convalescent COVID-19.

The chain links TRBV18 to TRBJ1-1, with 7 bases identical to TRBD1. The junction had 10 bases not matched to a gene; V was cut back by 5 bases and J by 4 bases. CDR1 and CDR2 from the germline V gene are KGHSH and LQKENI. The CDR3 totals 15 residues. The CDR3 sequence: CASSYRQGEGTEAFF. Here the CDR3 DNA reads TGTGCCAGCTCATACCGACAGGGAGAGGGCACTGAAGCTTTCTTT.

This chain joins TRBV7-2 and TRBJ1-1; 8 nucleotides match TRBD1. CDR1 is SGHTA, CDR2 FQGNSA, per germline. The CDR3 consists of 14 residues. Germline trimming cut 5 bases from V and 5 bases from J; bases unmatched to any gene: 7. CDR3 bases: TGTGCCAGCAGCACAAGACAGGGGCGAACTGAAGCTTTCTTT. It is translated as CASSTRQGRTEAFF.

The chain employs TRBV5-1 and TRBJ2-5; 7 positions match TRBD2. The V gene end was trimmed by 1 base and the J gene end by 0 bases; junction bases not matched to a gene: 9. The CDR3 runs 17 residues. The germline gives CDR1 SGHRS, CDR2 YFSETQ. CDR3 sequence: CASSLSVLAEYQETQYF. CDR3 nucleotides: TGCGCCAGCAGCTTGAGTGTTCTAGCGGAGTACCAAGAGACCCAGTACTTC.

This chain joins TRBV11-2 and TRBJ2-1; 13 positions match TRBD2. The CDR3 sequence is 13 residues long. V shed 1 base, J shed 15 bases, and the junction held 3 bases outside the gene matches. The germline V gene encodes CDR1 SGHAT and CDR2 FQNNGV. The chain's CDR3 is CASSLVTSGGLFF. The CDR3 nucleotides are TGTGCCAGCAGCTTAGTGACTAGCGGGGGGCTGTTCTTC.

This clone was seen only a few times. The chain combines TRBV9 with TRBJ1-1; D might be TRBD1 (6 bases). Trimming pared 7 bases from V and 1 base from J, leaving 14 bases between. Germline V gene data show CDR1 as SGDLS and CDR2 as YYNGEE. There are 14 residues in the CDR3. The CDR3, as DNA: TGTGCCAGCTCTAACCCGACAGGGAACACTGAAGCTTTCTTT. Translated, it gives CASSNPTGNTEAFF.

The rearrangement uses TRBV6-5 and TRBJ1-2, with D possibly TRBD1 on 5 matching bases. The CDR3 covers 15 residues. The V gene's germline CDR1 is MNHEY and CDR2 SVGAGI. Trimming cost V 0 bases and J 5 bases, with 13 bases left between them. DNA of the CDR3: TGTGCCAGCAGTTACTCCCAGCAGGGTCTTTATGGCTACACCTTC. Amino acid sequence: CASSYSQQGLYGYTF.

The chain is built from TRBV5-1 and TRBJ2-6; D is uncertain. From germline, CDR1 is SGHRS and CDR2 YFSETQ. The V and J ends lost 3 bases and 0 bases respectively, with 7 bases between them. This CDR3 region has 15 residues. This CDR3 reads CASSSVLSGANVLTF. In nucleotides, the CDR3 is TGCGCCAGCAGCTCTGTCCTCTCTGGGGCCAACGTCCTGACTTTC.

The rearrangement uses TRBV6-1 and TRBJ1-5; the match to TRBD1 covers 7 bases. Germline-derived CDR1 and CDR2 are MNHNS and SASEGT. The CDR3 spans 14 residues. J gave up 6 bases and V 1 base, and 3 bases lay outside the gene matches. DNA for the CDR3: TGTGCCAGCAGTGAAGGAGGGGGCGGTCAGCCCCAGCATTTT. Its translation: CASSEGGGGQPQHF.

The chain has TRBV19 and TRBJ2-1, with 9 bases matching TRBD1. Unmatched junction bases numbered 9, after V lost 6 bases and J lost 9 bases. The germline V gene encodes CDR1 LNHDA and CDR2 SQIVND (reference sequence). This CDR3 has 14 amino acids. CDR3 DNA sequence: TGTGCCAGTAGGCCGGGACAGGGAACCGGTGAGCAGTTCTTC. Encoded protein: CASRPGQGTGEQFF.

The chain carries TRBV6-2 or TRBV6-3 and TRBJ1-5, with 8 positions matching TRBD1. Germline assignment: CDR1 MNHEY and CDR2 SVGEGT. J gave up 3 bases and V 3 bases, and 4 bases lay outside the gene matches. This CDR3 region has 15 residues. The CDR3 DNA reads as TGTGCCAGCAGTTATTACCAGGGGGCCAATCAGCCCCAGCATTTT. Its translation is CASSYYQGANQPQHF.

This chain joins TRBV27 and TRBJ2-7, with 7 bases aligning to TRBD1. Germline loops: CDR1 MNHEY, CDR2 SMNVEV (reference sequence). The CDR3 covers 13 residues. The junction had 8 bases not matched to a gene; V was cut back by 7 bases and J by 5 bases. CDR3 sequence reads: CASTSIGTDEQYF. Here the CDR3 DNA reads TGTGCCAGCACCTCGATAGGGACAGACGAGCAGTACTTC.

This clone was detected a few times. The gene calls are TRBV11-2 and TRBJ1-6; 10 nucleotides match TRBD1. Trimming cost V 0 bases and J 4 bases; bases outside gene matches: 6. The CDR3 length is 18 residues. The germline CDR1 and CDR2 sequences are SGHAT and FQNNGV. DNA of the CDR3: TGTGCCAGCAGCTTAGATCCTGGACAGGGGGGATATAATTCACCCCTCCACTTT. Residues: CASSLDPGQGGYNSPLHF.

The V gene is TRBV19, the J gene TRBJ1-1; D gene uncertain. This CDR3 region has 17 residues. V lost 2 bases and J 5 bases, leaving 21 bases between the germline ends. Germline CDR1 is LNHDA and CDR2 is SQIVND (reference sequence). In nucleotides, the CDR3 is TGTGCCAGTAGTATAAAGTACCCGCAAGGGAGGGAGACTGAAGCTTTCTTT. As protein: CASSIKYPQGRETEAFF.

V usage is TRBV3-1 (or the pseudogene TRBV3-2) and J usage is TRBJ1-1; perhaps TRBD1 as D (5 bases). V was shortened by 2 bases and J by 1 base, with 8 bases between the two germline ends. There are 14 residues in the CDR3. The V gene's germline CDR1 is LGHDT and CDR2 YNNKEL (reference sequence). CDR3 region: CASSQTGTNTEAFF. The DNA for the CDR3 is TGTGCCAGCAGCCAAACAGGTACGAACACTGAAGCTTTCTTT.

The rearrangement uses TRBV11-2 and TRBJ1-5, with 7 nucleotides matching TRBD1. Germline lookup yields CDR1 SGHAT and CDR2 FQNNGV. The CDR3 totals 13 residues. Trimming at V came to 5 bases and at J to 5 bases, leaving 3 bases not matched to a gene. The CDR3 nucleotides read TGTGCCAGCAGCGTTGACAGGGATCAGCCCCAGCATTTT. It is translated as CASSVDRDQPQHF.

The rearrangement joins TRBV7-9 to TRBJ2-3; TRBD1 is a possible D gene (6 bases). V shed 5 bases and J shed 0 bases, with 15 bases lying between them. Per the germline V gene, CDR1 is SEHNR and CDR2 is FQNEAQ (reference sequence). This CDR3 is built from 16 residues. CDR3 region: CASSPRGTPSTDTQYF. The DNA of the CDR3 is TGTGCCAGCAGCCCAAGGGGGACACCTAGCACAGATACGCAGTATTTT.

Here the CDR3 reads CASSLGLWASVDTGELFF. CDR3 nucleotide sequence: TGTGCCAGCAGCTTAGGGTTGTGGGCTAGCGTCGACACCGGGGAGCTGTTTTTT. The chain joins TRBV11-2 to TRBJ2-2, with D possibly being TRBD2 (6 bases). This CDR3 has 18 residues. V lost 1 base, J lost 3 bases, and 18 bases lay in between. Germline assignment: CDR1 SGHAT and CDR2 FQNNGV.